A single sample is the source of the 27 T cell receptor beta chains below, sequenced in a study of CD8+ T cells in alopecia areata. As the sequencing template, cDNA was produced by extracting RNA and reverse transcribing it. The assay was immunoSEQ multiplex PCR, and TCRdb's table has in-frame clones only and misses some. The sample records 100,000 to 150,000 clones, roughly 50% being singletons. This specimen consisted of CD8+ T cells sorted from blood, obtained at week 0. These receptors were obtained from a human donor with alopecia areata.

A word on this clone: The junction departs from germline at one end; a sequencing error may be responsible. The rearrangement links TRBV5-1 to TRBJ1-1; D possibly corresponds to TRBD1 (6 bases). CDR1 is SGHRS and CDR2 is YFSETQ in the germline V gene. This CDR3 contains 13 residues. This CDR3 is CASRLGGVTEAFF. The CDR3 DNA follows: TGCGCCAGCAGGTTGGGGGGCGTCACTGAAGCTTTCTTT.

The rearrangement joins TRBV6-5 to TRBJ2-2; no clear D gene. Germline CDR1 reads MNHEY; CDR2 reads SVGAGI. The CDR3 loop spans 14 amino acids. V dropped 6 bases and J dropped 2 bases, with 10 bases sitting between them. The CDR3 is CASRPGYNTGELFF. The CDR3 nucleotides are TGTGCCAGCAGGCCCGGTTACAACACCGGGGAGCTGTTTTTT.

The V and J genes are TRBV5-1 and TRBJ1-2, with D possibly matching TRBD1 (6 bases). Trimming shortened V by 0 bases and J by 5 bases, and 17 bases separated the two germline ends. The CDR3 extends over 16 amino acids. Germline CDR1 reads SGHRS; CDR2 reads YFSETQ. CDR3 DNA sequence: TGCGCCAGCAGCTTGGCGGGTGGCAGGGGTCCATATGGCTACACCTTC. Its translation is CASSLAGGRGPYGYTF.

The chain uses TRBV5-6 and TRBJ1-1; unclear D gene. V lost 3 bases and J 7 bases, leaving 10 bases between the germline ends. Germline-derived CDR1 and CDR2 are SGHDT and YYEEEE. CDR3 length equals 12 residues. The CDR3 sequence is CASSYDAVEAFF. DNA of the CDR3: TGTGCCAGCAGCTACGATGCAGTTGAAGCTTTCTTT. Variable domain in full (rest from reference TRBV5-6 and TRBJ1-1): DAGVTQSPTHLIKTRGQQVTLRCSPKSGHDTVSWYQQALGQGPQFIFQYYEEEERQRGNFPDRFSGHQFPNYSSELNVNALLLGDSALYLCASSYDAVEAFFGQGTRLTVV.

The table lists this clone with a few counts. The chain joins TRBV29-1 to TRBJ1-2, with D hard to call. V dropped 4 bases and J dropped 5 bases, with 11 bases sitting between them. The CDR3 runs to 12 residues. Germline assignment: CDR1 SQVTM and CDR2 ANQGSEA. CDR3 protein: CSVVAGQYGYTF. For the CDR3, the DNA is TGCAGCGTTGTGGCGGGCCAGTATGGCTACACCTTC.

J is TRBJ1-2 and V is TRBV29-1; D is possibly TRBD1 (6 bases). The V gene lost 4 bases and the J gene lost 7 bases, with 28 bases spanning the gap. Germline V gene sequence: CDR1 SQVTM, CDR2 ANQGSEA. The CDR3 spans 17 residues. The CDR3, as DNA: TGCAGCGTTGGCCCAACCGAGGGTCCTCAGGGGACGGGTGGCTACACCTTC. Its protein is CSVGPTEGPQGTGGYTF.

The chain couples TRBV7-2 to TRBJ2-3; 9 nucleotides match TRBD1. This CDR3 has 16 residues. V shed 4 bases, J shed 4 bases, and the junction held 9 bases outside the gene matches. Germline V gives CDR1 SGHTA, CDR2 FQGNSA. This CDR3 reads CASSWRSGTGSDTQYF. CDR3 sequence (DNA): TGTGCCAGCAGCTGGAGGTCCGGGACAGGGTCAGATACGCAGTATTTT.

This clone was detected a few times. It differs at one base from a far larger clone, so likely a read error. This chain uses TRBV10-3 with TRBJ2-3, with 8 bases identical to TRBD2. The CDR3 is 14 amino acids. Germline V CDR1 and CDR2: ENHRY, SYGVKD. The DNA for the CDR3 is TGTGCCAGCAGTTACGGGGGGGCCACAGATACGCAGTATTTT. It encodes CASSYGGATDTQYF.

In its sample, this clone was seen a few times. This chain connects TRBV7-8 to TRBJ2-5; 10 bases align to TRBD1. Trimming took 5 bases from V and 3 from J; bases not matched to a gene: 9. Germline lookup yields CDR1 SGHVS and CDR2 FQNEAQ. The length of the CDR3 is 16 residues. The CDR3 nucleotides read TGTGCCAGCAGCCCGAGCACCGGGACAGGGGAAGAGACCCAGTACTTC. Translating gives CASSPSTGTGEETQYF.

The chain carries TRBV27 and TRBJ1-1; the D is unclear. CDR3 size: 14 residues. V was clipped by 2 bases and J by 1 base, with 8 bases between them. Germline V CDR1 and CDR2: MNHEY, SMNVEV (reference sequence). For the CDR3, the DNA is TGTGCCAGCAGTTTAACGACGGGGAACACTGAAGCTTTCTTT. Amino acids: CASSLTTGNTEAFF.

This clone was seen a few times. The rearrangement links TRBV13 to TRBJ2-7; 7 bases align to TRBD1. Germline CDR1 is PRHDT and CDR2 is FYEKMQ (reference sequence). The CDR3 extends over 14 amino acids. The V and J ends lost 3 bases and 5 bases, in that order; junction bases with no gene match: 7. CDR3 DNA sequence: TGTGCCAGCAGCTTGGGGACAGCCGCCAACGAGCAGTACTTC. The encoded protein is CASSLGTAANEQYF.

CDR3 protein: CASSPTPQNPYEQYF. The CDR3 bases are TGTGCCAGCAGCCCTACACCTCAGAACCCATACGAGCAGTACTTC. This rearrangement joins TRBV7-2 to TRBJ2-7; D is ambiguous. The V and J ends lost 5 bases and 4 bases respectively, with 18 bases between them. Germline assignment: CDR1 SGHTA and CDR2 FQGNSA. This CDR3 spans 15 amino acids.

The chain employs TRBV5-1 and TRBJ2-7, with D perhaps given as TRBD1 or TRBD2 (7 bases each). Germline CDR1 SGHRS, CDR2 YFSETQ. Trimming stripped 5 bases from V and 4 bases from J, with 16 bases between. The CDR3 is 14 residues long. The CDR3 loop reads CASSWGQRGYEQYF. The CDR3 region has the DNA TGCGCCAGCAGTTGGGGACAGCGGGGATACGAGCAGTACTTC.

The chain uses TRBV30 and TRBJ1-4; D is undetermined. This CDR3 has 13 amino acids. Trimming stripped 0 bases from V and 3 bases from J, with 5 bases between. CDR1 is GTSNPN and CDR2 is SVGIG in the germline V gene (reference sequence). The DNA for the CDR3 is TGTGCCTGGAGTGTACAGCCTAATGAAAAACTGTTTTTT. Its protein product is CAWSVQPNEKLFF.

The gene calls are TRBV29-1 and TRBJ2-7; D is uncertain. Looked up from germline, CDR1 is SQVTM and CDR2 is ANQGSEA. Trimming pared 0 bases from V and 2 bases from J, leaving 11 bases between. The length of the CDR3 is 14 residues. The CDR3 sequence is CSVEDLEGAYEQYF. DNA of the CDR3: TGCAGCGTTGAAGATTTGGAAGGCGCCTACGAGCAGTACTTC.

The gene calls are TRBV27 and TRBJ2-3, with D possibly TRBD2 on 5 matching bases. Trimming stripped 8 bases from V and 0 bases from J, with 9 bases between. There are 13 residues in the CDR3. Germline V gene data show CDR1 as MNHEY and CDR2 as SMNVEV (reference sequence). Here the CDR3 DNA reads TGTGCCAGCTATCAGCGGAGCACAGATACGCAGTATTTT. Protein sequence: CASYQRSTDTQYF.

The rearrangement joins TRBV7-9 to TRBJ2-5; D unresolved. Trimming shortened V by 0 bases and J by 1 base, and 9 bases separated the two germline ends. The CDR3 loop spans 15 amino acids. CDR1 is SEHNR and CDR2 is FQNEAQ in the germline V gene (reference sequence). In DNA form, the CDR3 reads TGTGCCAGCAGCTTAGCGCCGGGCAGCCAAGAGACCCAGTACTTC. The encoded protein is CASSLAPGSQETQYF.

This clone was picked up one time. Other DNA sequences within the sample encode an identical CDR3. CDR3 residues: CAWSVPGGLGEQYF. The DNA of the CDR3 is TGTGCCTGGAGTGTACCCGGAGGGTTAGGCGAGCAGTACTTC. V gene TRBV30 combines with J gene TRBJ2-7, with D possibly being TRBD2 (6 bases). CDR3 length: 14 residues. The germline V gene has CDR1 GTSNPN and CDR2 SVGIG (reference sequence). Trimming took off 0 bases at V and 6 bases at J, with 15 bases between the two ends.

The chain links TRBV27 to TRBJ2-5, with a possible D match to TRBD1 (6 bases). The CDR3 has 15 amino acids. Germline V gene lookup returns CDR1 MNHEY and CDR2 SMNVEV (reference sequence). The V end lost 5 bases, the J end lost 4 bases, and 17 bases lay between the germline ends. CDR3 bases: TGTGCCAGCAGTCCCCAACAGGGTACGGCAGAGACCCAGTACTTC. Translating it yields CASSPQQGTAETQYF.

The chain joins TRBV7-9 to TRBJ2-5; D ambiguous. The CDR3 totals 13 residues. V lost 5 bases to trimming and J lost 5 bases, with 12 bases between them. Germline V gives CDR1 SEHNR, CDR2 FQNEAQ (reference sequence). The DNA for the CDR3 is TGTGCCAGCAGCCTGCAGATTTGGGAGACCCAGTACTTC. Residues: CASSLQIWETQYF.

The sample holds a few counts of this clone. The V call is TRBV4-1, the J call TRBJ2-1; 7 positions agree with TRBD2. Trimming at V came to 4 bases and at J to 0 bases, leaving 9 bases not matched to a gene. Germline V CDR1 and CDR2: MGHRA, YSYEKL. The CDR3 has 17 amino acids. CDR3: CASSPRGVATSYNEQFF. CDR3 in DNA: TGCGCCAGCAGCCCACGGGGGGTAGCTACCTCCTACAATGAGCAGTTCTTC.

This chain uses TRBV25-1 with TRBJ2-5, with 8 bases fitting TRBD1. CDR1 MGHDK and CDR2 SYGVNS come from the germline V gene. This CDR3 is built from 16 residues. The trim removed 0 bases at V and 4 bases at J, leaving 7 bases unmatched. The CDR3 sequence: CASSEYNRGDGETQYF. The CDR3 DNA follows: TGTGCCAGCAGTGAATATAACAGGGGGGACGGAGAGACCCAGTACTTC.

V gene TRBV12-5 combines with J gene TRBJ2-1; D uncertain. Germline-derived CDR1 and CDR2 are LGHNT and FRNRAP. Trimming shortened V by 2 bases and J by 10 bases, and 6 bases separated the two germline ends. The CDR3 totals 11 residues. CDR3 nucleotide sequence: TGTGCTAGTGGTTTGAAAGTAGAGCAGTTCTTC. It codes for CASGLKVEQFF. The entire variable domain, with the rest obtained from reference TRBV12-5 and TRBJ2-1, is as follows: DARVTQTPRHKVTEMGQEVTMRCQPILGHNTVFWYRQTMMQGLELLAYFRNRAPLDDSGMPKDRFSAEMPDATLATLKIQPSEPRDSAVYFCASGLKVEQFFGPGTRLTVL.

V gene TRBV7-9 combines with J gene TRBJ2-3; D is ambiguous. The CDR3 consists of 12 residues. Trimming left V 6 bases short and J 4 bases short, with 8 bases between. Germline V gene sequence: CDR1 SEHNR, CDR2 FQNEAQ (reference sequence). The CDR3 DNA reads TGTGCCAGCAGGAGAATAGCAGATACGCAGTATTTT. This sequence encodes CASRRIADTQYF. The full variable domain, rest sourced from reference TRBV7-9 and TRBJ2-3, is DTGVSQNPRHKITKRGQNVTFRCDPISEHNRLYWYRQTLGQGPEFLTYFQNEAQLEKSRLLSDRFSAERPKGSFSTLEIQRTEQGDSAMYLCASRRIADTQYFGPGTRLTVL.

The gene calls are TRBV5-6 and TRBJ2-7; 7 nucleotides agree with TRBD1. There are 14 residues in the CDR3. CDR1 SGHDT and CDR2 YYEEEE come from the germline V gene. J lost 4 bases, V lost 1 base, and 5 bases had no gene match. CDR3 sequence: CASSLSNRGYEQYF. The DNA for the CDR3 is TGTGCCAGCAGCTTGTCTAACAGGGGATACGAGCAGTACTTC.

The V gene is TRBV29-1, the J gene TRBJ2-3; D perhaps matches TRBD2 (7 bases). The V end was cut by 1 base, the J end by 4 bases, with 12 bases between. The germline V gene has CDR1 SQVTM and CDR2 ANQGSEA. This CDR3 has 14 amino acids. The CDR3 nucleotides are TGCAGCGTTGAAGGAGGGGGGGGAGCAGATACGCAGTATTTT. The encoded protein is CSVEGGGGADTQYF.

This clone has a single count. This rearrangement joins TRBV11-2 to TRBJ2-3; TRBD2 matches at 7 bases. CDR1 is SGHAT, CDR2 FQNNGV, per germline. This CDR3 has 15 residues. With 4 bases clipped from V and 2 bases from J, the junction kept 6 bases outside the gene matches. Written as DNA, the CDR3 is TGTGCCAGCAGCTGGGTTGCGGGGGTCACAGATACGCAGTATTTT. As protein: CASSWVAGVTDTQYF.